The clone carrying this TCR beta chain appeared once. These data originate in a study of blood T cell repertoires in COVID-19. One Seattle source followed patients from active infection through their disease course. Germline CDR1 GTSNPN, CDR2 SVGIG (reference sequence). V lost 4 bases and J lost 6; bases outside the gene matches: 7. The CDR3 has 13 residues. Sequencing was performed with immunoSEQ multiplex PCR; in TCRdb, only in-frame clones are kept and a portion is missing. The sample has about 140,000 clones; 88% are singletons. The gene calls are TRBV30 and TRBJ1-1, with 8 bases fitting TRBD1. The receptor was isolated from a human donor with COVID-19, enrolled during active disease. The donor label of this sample is uncertain. Sequenced material: peripheral blood. The CDR3 DNA sequence: TGTGCCTGGACGGACAGGGACTGTGCTGAAGCTTTCTTT. Its translation: CAWTDRDCAEAFF.